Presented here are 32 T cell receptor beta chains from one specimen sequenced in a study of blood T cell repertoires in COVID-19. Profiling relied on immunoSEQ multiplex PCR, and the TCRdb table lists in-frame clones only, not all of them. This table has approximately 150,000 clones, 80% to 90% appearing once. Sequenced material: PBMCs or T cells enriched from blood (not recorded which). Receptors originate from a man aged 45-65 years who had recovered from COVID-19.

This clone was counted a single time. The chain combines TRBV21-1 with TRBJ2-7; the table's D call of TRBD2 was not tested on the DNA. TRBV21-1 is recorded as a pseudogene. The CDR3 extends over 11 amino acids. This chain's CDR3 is CASREGGAPGF. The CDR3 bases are TGTGCCAGCAGGGAGGGGGGGGCACCAGGCTTC.

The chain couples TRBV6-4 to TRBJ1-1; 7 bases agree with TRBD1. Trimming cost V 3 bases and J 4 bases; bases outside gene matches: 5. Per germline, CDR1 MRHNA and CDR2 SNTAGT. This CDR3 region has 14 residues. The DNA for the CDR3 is TGTGCCAGCAGTGAAAGGGGGCGCCCCACTGAAGCTTTCTTT. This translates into CASSERGRPTEAFF.

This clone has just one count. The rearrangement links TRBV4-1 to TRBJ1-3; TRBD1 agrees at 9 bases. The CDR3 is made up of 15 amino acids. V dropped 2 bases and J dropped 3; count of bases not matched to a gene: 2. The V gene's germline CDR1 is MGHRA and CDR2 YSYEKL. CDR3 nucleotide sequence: TGCGCCAGCAGCCAAACAGGGGGCAATGGAAACACCATATATTTT. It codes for CASSQTGGNGNTIYF.

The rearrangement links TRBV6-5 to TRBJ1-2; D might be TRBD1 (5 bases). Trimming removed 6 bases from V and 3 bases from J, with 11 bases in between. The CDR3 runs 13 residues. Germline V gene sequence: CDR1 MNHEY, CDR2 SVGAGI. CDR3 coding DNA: TGTGCCAGCAGCTTAGGCAGGGACTATGGCTACACCTTC. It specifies CASSLGRDYGYTF.

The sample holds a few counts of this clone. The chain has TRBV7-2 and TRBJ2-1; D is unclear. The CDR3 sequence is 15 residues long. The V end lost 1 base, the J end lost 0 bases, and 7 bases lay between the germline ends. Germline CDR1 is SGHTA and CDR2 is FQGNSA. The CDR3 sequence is CASSLVRSSYNEQFF. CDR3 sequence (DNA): TGTGCCAGCAGCTTAGTCCGGAGCTCCTACAATGAGCAGTTCTTC.

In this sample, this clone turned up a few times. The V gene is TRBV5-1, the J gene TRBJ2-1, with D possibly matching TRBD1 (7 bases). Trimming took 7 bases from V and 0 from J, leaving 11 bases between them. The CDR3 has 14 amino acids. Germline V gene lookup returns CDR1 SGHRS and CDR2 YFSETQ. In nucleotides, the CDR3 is TGCGCCAGCTTCAGGGGGGACTCCTACAATGAGCAGTTCTTC. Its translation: CASFRGDSYNEQFF.

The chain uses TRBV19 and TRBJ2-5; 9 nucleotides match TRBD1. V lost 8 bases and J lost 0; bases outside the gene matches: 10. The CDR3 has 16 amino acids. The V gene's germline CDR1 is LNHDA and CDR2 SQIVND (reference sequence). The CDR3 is CASAKAGTGNQETQYF. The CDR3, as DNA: TGTGCCAGTGCCAAGGCCGGGACAGGGAACCAAGAGACCCAGTACTTC.

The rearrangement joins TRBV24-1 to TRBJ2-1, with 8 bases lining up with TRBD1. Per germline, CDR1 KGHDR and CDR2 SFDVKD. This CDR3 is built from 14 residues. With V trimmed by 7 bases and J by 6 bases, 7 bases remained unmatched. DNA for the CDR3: TGTGCCACCAGAGGACAGGGTAGTTTCAATGAGCAGTTCTTC. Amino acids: CATRGQGSFNEQFF.

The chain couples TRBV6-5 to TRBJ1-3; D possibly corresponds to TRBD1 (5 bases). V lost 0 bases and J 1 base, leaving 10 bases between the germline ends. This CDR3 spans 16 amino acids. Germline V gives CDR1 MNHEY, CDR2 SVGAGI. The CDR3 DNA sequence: TGTGCCAGCAGTTACTCAACCAGGGTGTCTGGAAACACCATATATTTT. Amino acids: CASSYSTRVSGNTIYF.

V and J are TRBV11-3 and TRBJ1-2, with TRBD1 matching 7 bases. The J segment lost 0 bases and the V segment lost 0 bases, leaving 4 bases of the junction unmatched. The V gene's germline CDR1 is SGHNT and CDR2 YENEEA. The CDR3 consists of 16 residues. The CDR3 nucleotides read TGTGCCAGCAGCTTAGAAGGGGGCGATACTAACTATGGCTACACCTTC. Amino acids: CASSLEGGDTNYGYTF.

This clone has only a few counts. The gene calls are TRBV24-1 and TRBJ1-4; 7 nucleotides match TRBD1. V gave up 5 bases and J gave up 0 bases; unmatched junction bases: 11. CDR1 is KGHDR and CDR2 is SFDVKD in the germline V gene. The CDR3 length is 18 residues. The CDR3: CATSAATGQRSTNEKLFF. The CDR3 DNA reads TGTGCCACCAGTGCCGCGACGGGACAGCGATCAACTAATGAAAAACTGTTTTTT.

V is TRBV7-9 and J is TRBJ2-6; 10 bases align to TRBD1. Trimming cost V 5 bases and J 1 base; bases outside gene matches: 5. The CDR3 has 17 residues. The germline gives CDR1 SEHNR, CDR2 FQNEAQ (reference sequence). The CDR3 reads CASSRRDRGSGANVLTF. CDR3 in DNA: TGTGCCAGCAGCCGACGGGACAGGGGTTCTGGGGCCAACGTCCTGACTTTC.

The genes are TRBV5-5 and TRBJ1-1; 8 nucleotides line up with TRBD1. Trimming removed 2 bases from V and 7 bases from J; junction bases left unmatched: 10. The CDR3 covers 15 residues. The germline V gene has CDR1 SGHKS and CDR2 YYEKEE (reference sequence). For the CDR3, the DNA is TGTGCCAGCAGCTTAACTCCCCAGGGGGCAAGTGAAGCTTTCTTT. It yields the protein CASSLTPQGASEAFF. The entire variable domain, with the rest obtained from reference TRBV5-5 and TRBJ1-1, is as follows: DAGVTQSPTHLIKTRGQQVTLRCSPISGHKSVSWYQQVLGQGPQFIFQYYEKEERGRGNFPDRFSARQFPNYSSELNVNALLLGDSALYLCASSLTPQGASEAFFGQGTRLTVV.

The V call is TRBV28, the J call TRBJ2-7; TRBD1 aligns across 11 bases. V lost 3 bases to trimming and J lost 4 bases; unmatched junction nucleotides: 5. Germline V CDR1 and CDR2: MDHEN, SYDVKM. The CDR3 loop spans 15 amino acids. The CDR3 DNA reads TGTGCCAGCAGTTTCGGCGGACAGGGGGCTTACGAGCAGTACTTC. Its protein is CASSFGGQGAYEQYF.

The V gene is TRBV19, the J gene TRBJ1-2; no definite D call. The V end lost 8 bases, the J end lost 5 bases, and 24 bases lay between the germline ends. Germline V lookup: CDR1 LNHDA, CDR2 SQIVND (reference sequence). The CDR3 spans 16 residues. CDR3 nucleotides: TGTGCCAGTCTTCCCCCGGCCGTTCAGGCGCCTTATGGCTACACCTTC. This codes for CASLPPAVQAPYGYTF.

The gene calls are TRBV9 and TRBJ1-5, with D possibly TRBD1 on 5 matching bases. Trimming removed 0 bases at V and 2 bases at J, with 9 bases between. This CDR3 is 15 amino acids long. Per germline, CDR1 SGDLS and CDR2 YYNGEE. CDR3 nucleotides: TGTGCCAGCAGCGTAGGCGGGGGTGGCAATCAGCCCCAGCATTTT. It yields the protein CASSVGGGGNQPQHF.

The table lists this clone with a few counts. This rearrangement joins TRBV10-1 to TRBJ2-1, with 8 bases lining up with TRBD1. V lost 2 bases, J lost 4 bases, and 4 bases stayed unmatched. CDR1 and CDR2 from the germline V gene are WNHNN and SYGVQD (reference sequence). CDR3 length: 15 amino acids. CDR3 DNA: TGCGCCAGCAGTGAGGCCCAGGGGGCTTACAATGAGCAGTTCTTC. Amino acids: CASSEAQGAYNEQFF.

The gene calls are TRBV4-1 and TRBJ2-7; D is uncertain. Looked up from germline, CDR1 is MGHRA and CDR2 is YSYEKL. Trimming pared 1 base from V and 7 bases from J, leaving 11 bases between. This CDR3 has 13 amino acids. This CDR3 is CASSQATGKEQYF. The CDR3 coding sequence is TGCGCCAGCAGCCAAGCCACGGGTAAAGAGCAGTACTTC.

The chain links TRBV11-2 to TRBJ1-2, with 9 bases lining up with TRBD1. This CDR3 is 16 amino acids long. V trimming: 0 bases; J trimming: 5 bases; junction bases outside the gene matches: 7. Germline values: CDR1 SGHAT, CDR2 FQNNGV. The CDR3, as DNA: TGTGCCAGCAGCTTAGATACAGGGGGCGGCTGGTATGGCTACACCTTC. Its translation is CASSLDTGGGWYGYTF.

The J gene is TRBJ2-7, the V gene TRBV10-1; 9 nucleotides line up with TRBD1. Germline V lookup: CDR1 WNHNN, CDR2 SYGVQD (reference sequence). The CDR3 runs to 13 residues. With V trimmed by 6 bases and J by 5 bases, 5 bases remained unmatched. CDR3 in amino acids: CASSRDREDEQYF. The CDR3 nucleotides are TGCGCCAGCAGCCGGGACAGGGAAGACGAGCAGTACTTC.

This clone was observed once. The CDR3: CASRVTGTANYGYTF. CDR3 DNA: TGTGCCAGCAGGGTGACAGGGACCGCTAACTATGGCTACACCTTC. The rearrangement uses TRBV11-2 and TRBJ1-2, with 7 nucleotides matching TRBD1. The J segment lost 0 bases and the V segment lost 6 bases, leaving 7 bases of the junction unmatched. The germline V gene encodes CDR1 SGHAT and CDR2 FQNNGV. CDR3 size: 15 residues.

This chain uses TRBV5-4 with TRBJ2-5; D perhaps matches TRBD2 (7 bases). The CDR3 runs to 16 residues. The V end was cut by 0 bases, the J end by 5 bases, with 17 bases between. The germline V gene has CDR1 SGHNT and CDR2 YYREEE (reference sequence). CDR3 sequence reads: CASSLEGVLARETQYF. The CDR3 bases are TGTGCCAGCAGCTTGGAGGGGGTACTAGCGCGGGAGACCCAGTACTTC.

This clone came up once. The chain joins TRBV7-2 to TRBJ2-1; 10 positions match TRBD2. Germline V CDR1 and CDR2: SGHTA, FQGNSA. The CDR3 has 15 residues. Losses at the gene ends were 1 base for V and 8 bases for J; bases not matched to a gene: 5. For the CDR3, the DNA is TGTGCCAGCAGCTTAGGTGCTAGCGGGGGCGATGAGCAGTTCTTC. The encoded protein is CASSLGASGGDEQFF.

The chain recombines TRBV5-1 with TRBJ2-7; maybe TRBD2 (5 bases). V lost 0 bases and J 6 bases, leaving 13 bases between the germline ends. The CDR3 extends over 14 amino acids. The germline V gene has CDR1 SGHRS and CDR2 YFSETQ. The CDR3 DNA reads TGCGCCAGCAGCTTGGAAGGAGGAGATCGCGAGCAGTACTTC. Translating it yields CASSLEGGDREQYF.

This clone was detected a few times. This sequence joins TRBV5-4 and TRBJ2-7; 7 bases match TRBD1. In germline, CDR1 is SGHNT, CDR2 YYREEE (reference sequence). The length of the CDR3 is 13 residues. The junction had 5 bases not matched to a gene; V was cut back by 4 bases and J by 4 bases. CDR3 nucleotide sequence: TGTGCCAGCAGCCGAACGACAGGGTACGAGCAGTACTTC. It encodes CASSRTTGYEQYF.

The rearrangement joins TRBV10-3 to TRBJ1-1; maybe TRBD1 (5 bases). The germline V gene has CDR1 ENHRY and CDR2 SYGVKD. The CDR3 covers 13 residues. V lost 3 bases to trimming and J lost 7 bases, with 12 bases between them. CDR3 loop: CAISEGALLEAFF. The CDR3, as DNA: TGTGCCATCAGTGAAGGGGCGCTACTTGAAGCTTTCTTT.

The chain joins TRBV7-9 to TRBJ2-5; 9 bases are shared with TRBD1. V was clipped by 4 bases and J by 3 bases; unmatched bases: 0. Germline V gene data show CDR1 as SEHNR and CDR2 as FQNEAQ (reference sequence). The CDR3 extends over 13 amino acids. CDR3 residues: CASSWTGEETQYF. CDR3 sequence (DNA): TGTGCCAGCAGCTGGACAGGGGAAGAGACCCAGTACTTC.

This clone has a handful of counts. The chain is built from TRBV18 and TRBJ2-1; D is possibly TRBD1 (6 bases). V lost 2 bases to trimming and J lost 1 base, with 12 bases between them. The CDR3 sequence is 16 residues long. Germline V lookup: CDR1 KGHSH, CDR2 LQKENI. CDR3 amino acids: CASSPERRGSYNEQFF. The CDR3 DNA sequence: TGTGCCAGCTCACCAGAAAGAAGGGGGTCCTACAATGAGCAGTTCTTC. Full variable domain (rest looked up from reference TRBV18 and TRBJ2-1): NAGVMQNPRHLVRRRGQEARLRCSPMKGHSHVYWYRQLPEEGLKFMVYLQKENIIDESGMPKERFSAEFPKEGPSILRIQQVVRGDSAAYFCASSPERRGSYNEQFFGPGTRLTVL.

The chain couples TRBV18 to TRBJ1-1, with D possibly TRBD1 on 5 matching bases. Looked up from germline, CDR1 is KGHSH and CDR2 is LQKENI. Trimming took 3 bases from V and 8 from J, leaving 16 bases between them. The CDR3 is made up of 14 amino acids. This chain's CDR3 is CASSPGGGELEAFF. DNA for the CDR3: TGTGCCAGCTCACCGGGCGGGGGTGAACTAGAAGCTTTCTTT.

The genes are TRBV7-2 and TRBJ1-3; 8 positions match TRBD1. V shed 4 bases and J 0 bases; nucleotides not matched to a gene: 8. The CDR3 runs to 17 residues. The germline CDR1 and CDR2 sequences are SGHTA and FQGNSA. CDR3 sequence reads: CASSSRDRRTSGNTIYF. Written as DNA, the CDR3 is TGTGCCAGCAGCTCCCGGGACAGGCGAACCTCTGGAAACACCATATATTTT.

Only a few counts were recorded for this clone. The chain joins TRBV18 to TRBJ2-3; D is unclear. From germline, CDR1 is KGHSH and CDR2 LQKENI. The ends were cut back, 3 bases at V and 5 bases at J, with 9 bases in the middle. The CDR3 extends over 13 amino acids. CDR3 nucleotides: TGTGCCAGCTCACCTAACGGTAAAGATACGCAGTATTTT. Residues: CASSPNGKDTQYF.

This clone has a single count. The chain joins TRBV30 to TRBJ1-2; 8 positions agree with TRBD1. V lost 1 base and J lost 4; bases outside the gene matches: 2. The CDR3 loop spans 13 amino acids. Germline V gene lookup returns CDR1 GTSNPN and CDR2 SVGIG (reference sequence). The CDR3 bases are TGTGCCTGGAGTGAGACAGGGGCCTATGGCTACACCTTC. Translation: CAWSETGAYGYTF. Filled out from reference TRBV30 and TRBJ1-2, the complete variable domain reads SQTIHQWPATLVQPVGSPLSLECTVEGTSNPNLYWYRQAAGRGLQLLFYSVGIGQISSEVPQNLSASRPQDRQFILSSKKLLLSDSGFYLCAWSETGAYGYTFGSGTRLTVV.